Listed below are T cell receptor beta chains from one sample, sequenced in a study of T cell responses to AZD1222 COVID-19 vaccine. Clones were sequenced by immunoSEQ multiplex PCR, and TCRdb holds only the in-frame ones, with some missing. The sample has 180,000 or so clones, roughly 94% seen once. This specimen was peripheral blood, taken on day 0 of AZD1222 vaccination. The receptors here all came from an adult in good health. Each CDR3 is given with its conserved first and last residue. Fields, in order: clone size, J gene, CDR3 length, D gene, V gene, CDR3 DNA, CDR3 protein. A D gene is named only where the DNA matches it firmly. Clone size is shown for a subset of rows, as once, few, many or a class of expanded clone.

>.|TRBJ2-3|17|.|TRBV19
TGTGCCAGTAGTTTCGGACTGGGTGGGATGGGCACAGATACGCAGTATTTT
CASSFGLGGMGTDTQYF
>.|TRBJ1-4|15|.|TRBV5-1
TGCGCCAGCAGCTTGGTGGGGGGGACTAATGAAAAACTGTTTTTT
CASSLVGGTNEKLFF
>once|TRBJ2-2|14|.|TRBV9
TGTGCCAGCAGCCCCCCTTTGGGGATCGGGGAGCTGTTTTTT
CASSPPLGIGELFF
>.|TRBJ2-1|17|TRBD2|TRBV27
TGTGCCAGCAGTCAACCTTTGGGACTAGCGGGATACAATGAGCAGTTCTTC
CASSQPLGLAGYNEQFF
>.|TRBJ2-1|15|TRBD2|TRBV11-3
TGTGCCAGCAGCTTAGTAGCGGGCCCCGACAATGAGCAGTTCTTC
CASSLVAGPDNEQFF
>once|TRBJ2-3|17|.|TRBV5-4
TGTGCCAGCAGCTTGGAACTAGCACCCCTGGTCACAGATACGCAGTATTTT
CASSLELAPLVTDTQYF
>.|TRBJ2-2|14|.|TRBV5-1
TGCGCCAGCATTCTCGATCCGAACACCGGGGAGCTGTTTTTT
CASILDPNTGELFF
>.|TRBJ1-1|14|.|TRBV27
TGTGCCAGCAGTGGAAGGAGGGGCGGCACTGAAGCTTTCTTT
CASSGRRGGTEAFF
>.|TRBJ2-2|14|.|TRBV27
TGTGCCAGCAGTTACAACCCAGGGGCCGGGGAGCTGTTTTTT
CASSYNPGAGELFF
>.|TRBJ1-1|11|.|TRBV19
TGTGCCAGTAGGGCAACCCTTGAAGCTTTCTTT
CASRATLEAFF
>.|TRBJ1-5|14|.|TRBV19
TGTGCCAGCAACCGCGCGGGGGCAAATCAGCCCCAGCATTTT
CASNRAGANQPQHF
>.|TRBJ2-7|14|.|TRBV4-1
TGCGCCAGCAGCCAAGGGGGGAGCAGCTACGAGCAGTACTTC
CASSQGGSSYEQYF
>.|TRBJ1-5|15|.|TRBV4-2
TGTGCCAGCAGTACGGGCTTTGGGGCCGGGATCCCCCAGCATTTT
CASSTGFGAGIPQHF
>once|TRBJ1-2|16|.|TRBV5-1
TGCGCCAGCAGCAGGGCAGAACAGGTTCAAGCGTATGGCTACACCTTC
CASSRAEQVQAYGYTF
>once|TRBJ2-5|15|TRBD1|TRBV2
TGTGCCAGCAGGGGCGATCGACAGGGTGAAGAGACCCAGTACTTC
CASRGDRQGEETQYF
>.|TRBJ2-5|11|.|TRBV15
TGTGCCACCAGCAGAGAAGAGACCCAGTACTTC
CATSREETQYF
>.|TRBJ1-2|16|.|TRBV7-9
TGTGCCAGCAGTTCTACCGGGACGGAATCTAACTATGGCTACACCTTC
CASSSTGTESNYGYTF
>once|TRBJ2-7|16|TRBD1|TRBV14
TGTGCCAGCAGCCAAGATGGTGCCAGGGGGCCCTACGAGCAGTACTTC
CASSQDGARGPYEQYF
>.|TRBJ1-2|14|TRBD1|TRBV18
TGTGCCAGCTCACCGACAGGGACTAACTATGGCTACACCTTC
CASSPTGTNYGYTF
>.|TRBJ1-5|13|.|TRBV27
TGTGCCAGCAGTCCCGTTCGCAATCAGCCCCAGCATTTT
CASSPVRNQPQHF
>.|TRBJ2-3|14|.|TRBV7-3
TGTGCCAGCAGCCCGGGAGTCAGCACAGATACGCAGTATTTT
CASSPGVSTDTQYF
>once|TRBJ2-7|13|.|TRBV11-2
TGTGCCAGCAGCTTAGGAGGGGTCCAGGGGACCCGCTTC
CASSLGGVQGTRF
>.|TRBJ2-3|16|.|TRBV28
TGTGCCAGCACCCAGGAGGGGAAGTTCTATCGAGATACGCAGTATTTT
CASTQEGKFYRDTQYF
>.|TRBJ2-7|16|TRBD2|TRBV4-2
TGTGCCAGCAGCCAAGATGCAGCGGGGGAGGGGTCCGAGCAGTACTTC
CASSQDAAGEGSEQYF
>.|TRBJ1-5|15|.|TRBV15
TGTGCCACCAGCAGAGATGTCGCTGAAAATCAGCCCCAGCATTTT
CATSRDVAENQPQHF
>.|TRBJ1-1|13|.|TRBV3-1/TRBV3-2
TGTGCCAGCAGTTCTCAGGGGATCGGTGAAGCTTTCTTT
CASSSQGIGEAFF
>.|TRBJ2-1|15|TRBD2|TRBV11-1
TGTGCCAGCAGCTTAAGACTAGCGGGCTACAATGAGCAGTTCTTC
CASSLRLAGYNEQFF
>.|TRBJ2-5|10|.|TRBV27
TGTGCCGAGAAGACTGAGACCCAGTACTTC
CAEKTETQYF
>.|TRBJ1-2|14|.|TRBV15
TGTGCCACCAGCAGAGAGGCAGCCGTCTATGGCTACACCTTC
CATSREAAVYGYTF
>.|TRBJ1-4|12|.|TRBV3-1/TRBV3-2
TGTGCCAGCAGCCAAGATTGGGGGGTTCTGTTTTTT
CASSQDWGVLFF
>.|TRBJ2-3|16|.|TRBV5-1
TGCGCCAGCACTGACGTTCGGCCTTCTGGCACAGATACGCAGTATTTT
CASTDVRPSGTDTQYF
>.|TRBJ2-1|19|TRBD2|TRBV5-6
TGTGCCAGCAGCCTAGGACTAGCGGGAGGGCAGTTTCGCCACAATGAGCAGTTCTTC
CASSLGLAGGQFRHNEQFF
>.|TRBJ1-5|16|.|TRBV19
TGTGCCAGTAGAACACAGGGTACTGAGCGCAATCAGCCCCAGCATTTT
CASRTQGTERNQPQHF
>.|TRBJ2-7|14|.|TRBV6-1
TGTGCCAGCAGTGAAACAGAGCCTCCGGACGAGCAGTACTTC
CASSETEPPDEQYF
>once|TRBJ2-7|14|TRBD2|TRBV6-1
TGTGCCAGCAGTGATGAGGGAGGGCCCTACGAGCAGTACTTC
CASSDEGGPYEQYF
>once|TRBJ2-7|14|.|TRBV5-5
TGTGCCAGCAGCTTTCGGCAGGTTCCCTACGAGCAGTACTTC
CASSFRQVPYEQYF
>.|TRBJ1-3|21|.|TRBV4-1
TGCGCCAGCAGCAACCCATCCCCAGGGGCCCCCTTGCGCACCTCTGGAAACACCATATATTTT
CASSNPSPGAPLRTSGNTIYF
>.|TRBJ1-1|14|.|TRBV18
TGTGCCAGCTCACCAGAGGGGACCAACACTGAAGCTTTCTTT
CASSPEGTNTEAFF
>once|TRBJ1-1|14|.|TRBV9
TGTGCCAGCAGCGTAGGGCTGATGAACACTGAAGCTTTCTTT
CASSVGLMNTEAFF
>.|TRBJ2-3|16|TRBD2|TRBV7-3
TGTGCCAGCAGCGCAATAGCGGGAGTCGACACAGATACGCAGTATTTT
CASSAIAGVDTDTQYF
>.|TRBJ1-5|16|.|TRBV7-2
TGTGCCAGCAGCTTAACAGGACTGGGGAGCAATCAGCCCCAGCATTTT
CASSLTGLGSNQPQHF